The 2 T cell receptor beta chains in this list originate from one sample, sequenced in a study of T cells after yellow fever vaccination. Each CDR3 protein gets one entry after TCRdb re-called the 5' RACE reads with MiXCR. The table lists about 120,000 distinct CDR3 sequences, roughly 6.8% of them singletons. This material consisted of CD4+ T cells sorted from PBMCs, taken more than 40 days after the first yellow fever vaccination. The receptor source for this set is a young man who received the YFV17D yellow fever vaccine.

This clonotype was detected many times. The genes are TRBV3-1 and TRBJ2-5, with D maybe TRBD1 (5 bases). Germline values: CDR1 LGHDT, CDR2 YNNKEL (reference sequence). Trimming shortened V by 4 bases and J by 2 bases, and 5 bases separated the two germline ends. The CDR3 has 12 residues. The CDR3 nucleotides read TGTGCCAGCAGCCGACAGCAAGAGACCCAGTACTTC. It is translated as CASSRQQETQYF.

The table lists this clonotype with many counts. This sequence joins TRBV5-1 and TRBJ2-3, with D possibly being TRBD1 (6 bases). Per germline, CDR1 SGHRS and CDR2 YFSETQ. CDR3 length equals 17 residues. Trimming removed 6 bases from V and 2 bases from J, with 22 bases in between. CDR3: CASTLGISGHSTDTQYF. The CDR3 region has the DNA TGCGCCAGCACGCTTGGGATATCGGGACACTCCACAGATACGCAGTATTTT.